This TCR beta chain was sequenced for a study of cytomegalovirus exposure and HLA in healthy donors. The PCR had 60 Vbeta and 13 Jbeta primers. Measured with immunoSEQ multiplex PCR; TCRdb has only the in-frame clones, and not every one. The top ten hold approximately 1.4% of the sample, which has some 190,000 clones, 70% to 80% seen once. This clone was counted once. The CDR3 consists of 14 residues. The V end lost 4 bases, the J end lost 5 bases, and 12 bases lay between the germline ends. Germline lookup yields CDR1 KGHSH and CDR2 LQKENI. The clonotype was recovered from a young man in good health and CMV-seronegative. The sequencing input was PBMCs. The genes are TRBV18 and TRBJ2-1; D ambiguous. The CDR3 nucleotides are TGTGCCAGCTCACTATCGACACGCAACAATGAGCAGTTCTTC. The encoded protein is CASSLSTRNNEQFF.